One sample yielded the 19 T cell receptor beta chains listed below, sequenced in a study of OX40 agonist ivuxolimab in advanced cancers. Here immunoSEQ multiplex PCR was the method, and the copy in TCRdb shows in-frame clones only, minus some. Here the sample spans tens of thousands of clones, about nine tenths being singletons. This specimen was CD4+ or CD8+ T cells sorted from blood, taken in a trial of the OX40 agonist ivuxolimab. Receptors were obtained from an adult with an advanced solid tumor such as melanoma, head and neck, liver or kidney cancer.

V and J are TRBV11-2 and TRBJ2-1; D is undetermined. There are 12 residues in the CDR3. Germline assignment: CDR1 SGHAT and CDR2 FQNNGV. Trimming shortened V by 0 bases and J by 8 bases, and 5 bases separated the two germline ends. This CDR3 reads CASSLDRDEQFF. CDR3 sequence (DNA): TGTGCCAGCAGCTTAGATCGGGATGAGCAGTTCTTC. Drawing the rest from reference TRBV11-2 and TRBJ2-1, the complete variable domain is EAGVAQSPRYKIIEKRQSVAFWCNPISGHATLYWYQQILGQGPKLLIQFQNNGVVDDSQLPKDRFSAERLKGVDSTLKIQPAKLEDSAVYLCASSLDRDEQFFGPGTRLTVL.

The chain carries TRBV9 and TRBJ2-3, with D maybe TRBD2 (6 bases). CDR3 length: 15 residues. Trimming took off 4 bases at V and 5 bases at J, with 17 bases between the two ends. Germline CDR1 is SGDLS and CDR2 is YYNGEE. The CDR3 sequence: CASSRDSWHKDTQYF. The DNA for the CDR3 is TGTGCCAGCAGCCGGGACTCCTGGCATAAAGATACGCAGTATTTT.

The chain joins TRBV9 to TRBJ2-3; 9 bases fit TRBD2. This CDR3 has 18 amino acids. J lost 0 bases, V lost 0 bases, and 8 bases had no gene match. The V gene's germline CDR1 is SGDLS and CDR2 YYNGEE. The CDR3 spells CASSVDITSGLSTDTQYF. In nucleotides, the CDR3 is TGTGCCAGCAGCGTAGATATAACTAGCGGGCTTAGCACAGATACGCAGTATTTT.

The chain is built from TRBV2 and TRBJ2-1; D call uncertain. Trimming left V 3 bases short and J 4 bases short, with 13 bases between. Germline V gene lookup returns CDR1 SNHLY and CDR2 FYNNEI. The CDR3 has 15 residues. CDR3 in amino acids: CASSDKRPEYNEQFF. The CDR3 DNA reads as TGTGCCAGCAGTGATAAAAGGCCGGAATACAATGAGCAGTTCTTC.

The chain couples TRBV5-1 to TRBJ2-6; D remains ambiguous. Germline-derived CDR1 and CDR2 are SGHRS and YFSETQ. The CDR3 has 15 amino acids. V was cut by 0 bases and J by 3 bases, with 7 bases left in between. This CDR3 reads CASSLVPDGANVLTF. CDR3 DNA: TGCGCCAGCAGCTTGGTGCCTGATGGGGCCAACGTCCTGACTTTC.

The V gene is TRBV4-3, the J gene TRBJ2-5; D is unclear. The CDR3 is 15 amino acids. Germline loops: CDR1 LGHNA, CDR2 YSLEER. V was clipped by 0 bases and J by 9 bases, with 17 bases between them. This CDR3 reads CASSQEERPSSAQYF. The CDR3 nucleotides read TGCGCCAGCAGCCAAGAAGAGAGACCCTCGTCGGCCCAGTACTTC.

This chain uses TRBV28 with TRBJ1-5, with a possible D match to TRBD1 (5 bases). The CDR3 loop spans 16 amino acids. Deletions cut 2 bases from V and 0 bases from J, with 11 bases between. Germline V gene lookup returns CDR1 MDHEN and CDR2 SYDVKM. CDR3 loop: CASSLRGRDSNQPQHF. DNA for the CDR3: TGTGCCAGCAGTTTACGGGGCAGGGATAGCAATCAGCCCCAGCATTTT. Variable domain in full (rest from reference TRBV28 and TRBJ1-5): DVKVTQSSRYLVKRTGEKVFLECVQDMDHENMFWYRQDPGLGLRLIYFSYDVKMKEKGDIPEGYSVSREKKERFSLILESASTNQTSMYLCASSLRGRDSNQPQHFGDGTRLSIL.

The CDR3 DNA is TGTGCCAGCAGCGACAGGATGTCTAGCACAGATACGCAGTATTTT. As protein: CASSDRMSSTDTQYF. V gene TRBV9 combines with J gene TRBJ2-3; TRBD1 is a possible D gene (5 bases). Germline CDR1 and CDR2: SGDLS and YYNGEE. This CDR3 has 15 residues. V lost 3 bases to trimming and J lost 0 bases, with 11 bases between them.

The rearrangement joins TRBV6-1 to TRBJ1-1; D is perhaps TRBD1 (5 bases). Germline assignment: CDR1 MNHNS and CDR2 SASEGT. The V and J ends lost 8 bases and 0 bases respectively, with 10 bases between them. There are 13 residues in the CDR3. The CDR3 nucleotides are TGTGCCAGCGTCAGGGACGTGAACACTGAAGCTTTCTTT. This sequence encodes CASVRDVNTEAFF.

The V gene is TRBV28, the J gene TRBJ1-5, with D unresolved. This CDR3 region has 18 residues. Germline lookup yields CDR1 MDHEN and CDR2 SYDVKM. Trimming removed 0 bases from V and 2 bases from J, with 17 bases in between. CDR3 sequence: CASSLWELVAVGNQPQHF. The CDR3 nucleotides are TGTGCCAGCAGTTTATGGGAATTAGTGGCAGTAGGCAATCAGCCCCAGCATTTT.

The chain carries TRBV5-1 and TRBJ1-4; 7 nucleotides agree with TRBD1. Trimming took 3 bases from V and 5 from J; bases not matched to a gene: 4. This CDR3 is 14 amino acids long. CDR1 is SGHRS and CDR2 is YFSETQ in the germline V gene. The CDR3 loop reads CASSSTGENEKLFF. The CDR3 nucleotides read TGCGCCAGCAGCTCCACAGGGGAGAATGAAAAACTGTTTTTT.

This chain uses TRBV9 with TRBJ1-2, with 7 bases aligning to TRBD1. Trimming took 4 bases from V and 1 from J; bases not matched to a gene: 7. The CDR3 is 15 residues long. From germline, CDR1 is SGDLS and CDR2 YYNGEE. The CDR3 reads CASSKGTANNYGYTF. CDR3 sequence (DNA): TGTGCCAGCAGCAAAGGGACAGCGAATAACTATGGCTACACCTTC.

The V gene is TRBV28, the J gene TRBJ1-5, with 7 nucleotides matching TRBD1. Germline values: CDR1 MDHEN, CDR2 SYDVKM. The ends lost 6 bases at V and 4 bases at J; junction bases unmatched: 9. The CDR3 covers 15 residues. The CDR3: CASSLMGQQNQPQHF. CDR3 DNA sequence: TGTGCCAGCAGCCTGATGGGACAGCAGAATCAGCCCCAGCATTTT.

The chain carries TRBV28 and TRBJ2-2; D is ambiguous. Germline V gene data show CDR1 as MDHEN and CDR2 as SYDVKM. Trimming shortened V by 1 base and J by 4 bases, and 13 bases separated the two germline ends. This CDR3 contains 16 residues. CDR3 sequence reads: CASSLLVGPSTGELFF. CDR3 DNA sequence: TGTGCCAGCAGTTTATTAGTGGGCCCAAGCACCGGGGAGCTGTTTTTT.

V and J are TRBV5-6 and TRBJ1-5, with D uncertain. Germline-derived CDR1 and CDR2 are SGHDT and YYEEEE. CDR3 size: 15 residues. V was pared by 1 base and J by 4 bases, with 12 bases between. DNA for the CDR3: TGTGCCAGCAGCTTGAGGCCAGCGGGGAATCAGCCCCAGCATTTT. This gives the protein CASSLRPAGNQPQHF.

The V and J genes are TRBV18 and TRBJ2-7, with D possibly being TRBD1 (6 bases). The CDR3 sequence is 14 residues long. Germline V lookup: CDR1 KGHSH, CDR2 LQKENI. V was shortened by 4 bases and J by 3 bases, with 13 bases between the two germline ends. The CDR3 is CASSRAGAGYEQYF. The CDR3 DNA reads TGTGCCAGCTCACGGGCAGGGGCTGGCTACGAGCAGTACTTC.

The rearrangement links TRBV30 to TRBJ1-2; TRBD1 aligns across 7 bases. CDR1 is GTSNPN and CDR2 is SVGIG in the germline V gene (reference sequence). CDR3 size: 13 residues. V trimming: 0 bases; J trimming: 4 bases; junction bases outside the gene matches: 2. DNA for the CDR3: TGTGCCTGGAGTGTACAGGGGAGCTATGGCTACACCTTC. Protein: CAWSVQGSYGYTF.

This chain connects TRBV11-2 to TRBJ1-3; the D is unclear. Germline-derived CDR1 and CDR2 are SGHAT and FQNNGV. Trimming shortened V by 2 bases and J by 0 bases, and 5 bases separated the two germline ends. This CDR3 spans 14 amino acids. The CDR3 DNA sequence: TGTGCCAGCAGCTTATCGGACTCTGGAAACACCATATATTTT. It codes for CASSLSDSGNTIYF.

The chain has TRBV18 and TRBJ2-3, with a weak D call TRBD1 (6 bases). This CDR3 is 14 amino acids long. Per germline, CDR1 KGHSH and CDR2 LQKENI. With 6 bases removed from V and 0 bases from J, the gap between germline ends came to 10 bases. DNA for the CDR3: TGTGCCAGCTCCCTGGGGGCCAGCACAGATACGCAGTATTTT. Its protein is CASSLGASTDTQYF.